One and the same sample provided the 19 T cell receptor beta chains below, sequenced in a study of blood T cell repertoires in COVID-19. Only in-frame clones appear in the TCRdb table, and some are missing; sequencing was by immunoSEQ multiplex PCR. The table shows 270,000 or so clones, with about four fifths occurring only once. The material sequenced was peripheral blood. The receptors stem from a woman aged 18-30 years with acute or convalescent COVID-19.

This clone has only a few counts. The chain is built from TRBV2 and TRBJ1-4, with D maybe TRBD1 (6 bases). The CDR3 spans 13 residues. With 4 bases removed from V and 5 bases from J, the gap between germline ends came to 8 bases. Germline V CDR1 and CDR2: SNHLY, FYNNEI. The CDR3 is CASSAQGNEKLFF. The CDR3 DNA is TGTGCCAGCAGTGCGCAGGGGAATGAAAAACTGTTTTTT.

The J gene is TRBJ1-1, the V gene TRBV7-8; possible D gene TRBD1, 5 bases. Germline loops: CDR1 SGHVS, CDR2 FQNEAQ. The V and J ends lost 2 bases and 5 bases respectively, with 15 bases between them. CDR3 size: 15 residues. CDR3 protein: CASSLRGGRGTEAFF. The CDR3 DNA reads as TGTGCCAGCAGCTTAAGGGGAGGGCGAGGGACTGAAGCTTTCTTT.

CDR3 DNA sequence: TGTGCCAGCCTAAACAGTACCTTAAACTATGGCTACACCTTC. It encodes CASLNSTLNYGYTF. This chain connects TRBV2 to TRBJ1-2; D gene unclear. Looked up from germline, CDR1 is SNHLY and CDR2 is FYNNEI. V dropped 8 bases and J dropped 2 bases, with 15 bases sitting between them. The CDR3 has 14 residues.

The J gene is TRBJ1-5, the V gene TRBV7-9, with 8 bases fitting TRBD1. Germline CDR1 reads SEHNR; CDR2 reads FQNEAQ (reference sequence). The J segment lost 3 bases and the V segment lost 5 bases, leaving 6 bases of the junction unmatched. This CDR3 spans 15 amino acids. The CDR3 nucleotides are TGTGCCAGCAGCCCGACAGGGGAAACCAATCAGCCCCAGCATTTT. Translated: CASSPTGETNQPQHF.

This clone appeared many times. V gene TRBV21-1 combines with J gene TRBJ2-3; TRBD1, the D gene given by the table, was not confirmed from the DNA. TRBV21-1 corresponds to a pseudogene. The CDR3 extends over 16 amino acids. CDR3: CASSKLWDRVIDTQYF. The CDR3 region has the DNA TGTGCCAGCAGCAAATTATGGGACAGGGTAATTGATACGCAGTATTTT.

The J gene is TRBJ2-1, the V gene TRBV21-1; the table's D call, TRBD2, was not checked against the DNA. TRBV21-1 is recorded as a pseudogene. This CDR3 is built from 15 residues. The chain's CDR3 is CASRKGLAGGNEQFF. The CDR3, as DNA: TGTGCCAGCAGGAAAGGACTAGCGGGAGGCAATGAGCAGTTCTTC.

This clone was counted only a few times. The rearrangement uses TRBV30 and TRBJ1-3, with TRBD1 matching over 7 bases. This CDR3 region has 15 residues. Trimming took 2 bases from V and 0 from J; bases not matched to a gene: 4. Germline V gene lookup returns CDR1 GTSNPN and CDR2 SVGIG (reference sequence). CDR3 sequence (DNA): TGTGCCTGGAGTCAAGGGGACAGCTCTGGAAACACCATATATTTT. Its translation is CAWSQGDSSGNTIYF.

This sequence joins TRBV19 and TRBJ2-7; D ambiguous. Germline V lookup: CDR1 LNHDA, CDR2 SQIVND (reference sequence). V was trimmed by 3 bases and J by 5 bases, leaving 14 bases between them. The CDR3 extends over 14 amino acids. CDR3 nucleotide sequence: TGTGCCAGTAGTATCAGTGGATTGAGGAACGAGCAGTACTTC. Its translation is CASSISGLRNEQYF.

The J gene is TRBJ1-5, the V gene TRBV6-2 or TRBV6-3, with 9 bases lining up with TRBD1. J lost 0 bases, V lost 5 bases, and 14 bases had no gene match. Germline assignment: CDR1 MNHEY and CDR2 SVGEGT. This CDR3 is built from 19 residues. The chain's CDR3 is CASSHPAGQGTASNQPQHF. DNA of the CDR3: TGTGCCAGCAGTCACCCAGCGGGACAGGGCACCGCTAGCAATCAGCCCCAGCATTTT.

The V call is TRBV12-5, the J call TRBJ2-5; D might be TRBD2 (6 bases). The germline V gene encodes CDR1 LGHNT and CDR2 FRNRAP. Trimming removed 1 base from V and 3 bases from J, with 12 bases in between. CDR3 length: 15 amino acids. DNA of the CDR3: TGTGCTAGTGGTTTGGGACTCGGCGGGAAAGAGACCCAGTACTTC. Translating it yields CASGLGLGGKETQYF.

This clone was observed a single time. The chain recombines TRBV11-2 with TRBJ2-5, with 9 bases identical to TRBD2. V was pared by 5 bases and J by 4 bases, with 5 bases of the junction left unmatched. Per germline, CDR1 SGHAT and CDR2 FQNNGV. The CDR3 is made up of 14 amino acids. DNA of the CDR3: TGTGCCAGCAGCCTTAGCGGGAGCCGAGAGACCCAGTACTTC. Translated, it gives CASSLSGSRETQYF.

The CDR3, as DNA: TGTGCCAGCAGTTCCGTGGCGGCTCCCCCCACAGATACGCAGTATTTT. Amino acid sequence: CASSSVAAPPTDTQYF. The genes are TRBV14 and TRBJ2-3; D is undetermined. This CDR3 has 16 residues. V shed 6 bases and J shed 2 bases, with 18 bases lying between them. CDR1 SGHDN and CDR2 FVKESK come from the germline V gene.

This clone showed up just a few times. J is TRBJ2-2 and V is TRBV29-1; D may be TRBD2 (5 bases). Trimming removed 5 bases at V and 6 bases at J, with 10 bases between. This CDR3 is built from 12 residues. Germline CDR1 reads SQVTM; CDR2 reads ANQGSEA. CDR3 sequence: CSVTSGSGELFF. CDR3 nucleotides: TGCAGCGTTACTTCGGGGTCCGGGGAGCTGTTTTTT.

Notes on this clone: An end of the junction differs from the germline gene, which may be a read error. The genes are TRBV6-1 and TRBJ1-2; 7 positions agree with TRBD1. Per germline, CDR1 MNHNS and CDR2 SASEGT. The CDR3 covers 16 residues. Here the CDR3 DNA reads TGTGCCAGCCGTGAAACAGGGGCGCCCGCTAACTATGGCTACACCTTC. Residues: CASRETGAPANYGYTF.

V is TRBV19 and J is TRBJ1-1; D gene unclear. This CDR3 comprises 11 residues. Germline CDR1 reads LNHDA; CDR2 reads SQIVND (reference sequence). The ends were cut back, 9 bases at V and 2 bases at J, with 7 bases in the middle. The CDR3 protein is CASSDNTEAFF. CDR3 coding DNA: TGTGCCAGCAGCGATAACACTGAAGCTTTCTTT.

This clone was seen repeatedly, ten times or more. The chain links TRBV3-1 (or the pseudogene TRBV3-2) to TRBJ1-2, with D maybe TRBD1 (5 bases). CDR1 is LGHDT and CDR2 is YNNKEL in the germline V gene (reference sequence). V lost 1 base, J lost 8 bases, and 8 bases lay in between. The CDR3 length is 12 residues. DNA of the CDR3: TGTGCCAGCAGCCAAGCATCAGGGGGCTACACCTTC. Translated, it gives CASSQASGGYTF.

This clone was observed a handful of times. The rearrangement uses TRBV2 and TRBJ1-1; 9 bases match TRBD1. This CDR3 region has 16 residues. The germline CDR1 and CDR2 sequences are SNHLY and FYNNEI. Trimming removed 3 bases from V and 0 bases from J; junction bases left unmatched: 5. CDR3 nucleotide sequence: TGTGCCAGCAGTGATCCGGGACAGGGACTGAACACTGAAGCTTTCTTT. Encoded protein: CASSDPGQGLNTEAFF.

This chain uses TRBV19 with TRBJ1-5; 9 bases are a match to TRBD1. Germline CDR1 and CDR2: LNHDA and SQIVND (reference sequence). The CDR3 consists of 15 residues. V dropped 3 bases and J dropped 5; count of bases not matched to a gene: 5. For the CDR3, the DNA is TGTGCCAGTAGTATGTACAGGGGGCCCGATCAGCCCCAGCATTTT. Amino acid sequence: CASSMYRGPDQPQHF.

This clone appeared a few times. This rearrangement joins TRBV30 to TRBJ2-7, with 7 bases fitting TRBD2. This CDR3 has 12 residues. Per the germline V gene, CDR1 is GTSNPN and CDR2 is SVGIG (reference sequence). The V segment lost 4 bases and the J segment 2 bases; nucleotides outside the gene matches: 2. CDR3 region: CAWMGGTYEQYF. CDR3 in DNA: TGTGCCTGGATGGGGGGGACCTACGAGCAGTACTTC.